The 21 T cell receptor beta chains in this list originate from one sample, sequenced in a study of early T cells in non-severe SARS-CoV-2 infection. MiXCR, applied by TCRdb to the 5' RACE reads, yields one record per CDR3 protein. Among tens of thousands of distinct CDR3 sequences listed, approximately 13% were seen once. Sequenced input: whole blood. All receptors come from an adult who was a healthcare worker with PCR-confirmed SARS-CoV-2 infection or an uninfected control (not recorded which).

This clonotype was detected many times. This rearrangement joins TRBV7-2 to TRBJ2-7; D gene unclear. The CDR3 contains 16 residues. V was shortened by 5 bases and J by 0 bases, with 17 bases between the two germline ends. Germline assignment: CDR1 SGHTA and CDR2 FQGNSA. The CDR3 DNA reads TGTGCCAGCAGCCCCCGGACGGGTAGAAGCTCCTACGAGCAGTACTTC. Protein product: CASSPRTGRSSYEQYF.

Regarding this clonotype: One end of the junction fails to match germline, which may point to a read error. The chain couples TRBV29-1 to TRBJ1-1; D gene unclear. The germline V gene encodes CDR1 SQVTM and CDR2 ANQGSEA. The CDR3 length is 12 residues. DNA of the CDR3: TGCAGCGTTGTAACCTCGAGCACTGAAGCTATCTTT. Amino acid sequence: CSVVTSSTEAIF.

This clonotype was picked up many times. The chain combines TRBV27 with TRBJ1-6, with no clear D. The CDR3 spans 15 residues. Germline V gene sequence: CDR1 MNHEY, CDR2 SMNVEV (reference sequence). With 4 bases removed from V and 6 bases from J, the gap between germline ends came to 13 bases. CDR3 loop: CASSSNIEGNSPLHF. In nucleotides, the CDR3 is TGTGCCAGCAGTTCAAACATAGAGGGTAATTCACCCCTCCACTTT.

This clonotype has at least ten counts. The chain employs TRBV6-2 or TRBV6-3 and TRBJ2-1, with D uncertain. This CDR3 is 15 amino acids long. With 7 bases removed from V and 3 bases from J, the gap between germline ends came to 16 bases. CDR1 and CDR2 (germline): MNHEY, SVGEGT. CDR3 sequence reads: CASIPPGLGYNEQFF. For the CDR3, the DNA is TGTGCCAGCATCCCCCCAGGATTGGGCTACAATGAGCAGTTCTTC.

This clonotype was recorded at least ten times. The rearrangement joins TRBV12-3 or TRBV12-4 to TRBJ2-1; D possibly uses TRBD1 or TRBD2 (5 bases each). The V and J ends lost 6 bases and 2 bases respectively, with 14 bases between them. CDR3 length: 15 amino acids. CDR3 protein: CASRSLGAAYNEQFF. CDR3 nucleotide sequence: TGTGCCAGCAGGTCACTCGGGGCCGCCTACAATGAGCAGTTCTTC.

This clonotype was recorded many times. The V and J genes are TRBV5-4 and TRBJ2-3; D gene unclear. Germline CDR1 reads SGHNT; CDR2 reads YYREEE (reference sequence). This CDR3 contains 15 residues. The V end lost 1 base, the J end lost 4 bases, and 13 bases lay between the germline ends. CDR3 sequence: CASSLPLHEADTQYF. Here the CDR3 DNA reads TGTGCCAGCAGCTTGCCACTACATGAGGCAGATACGCAGTATTTT.

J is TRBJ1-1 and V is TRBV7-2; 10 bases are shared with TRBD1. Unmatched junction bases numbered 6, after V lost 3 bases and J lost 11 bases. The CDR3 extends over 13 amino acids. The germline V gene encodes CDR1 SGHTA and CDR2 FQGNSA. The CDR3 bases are TGTGCCAGCAGCTTCCGGACAGGGGGTGAGGCTTTCTTT. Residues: CASSFRTGGEAFF.

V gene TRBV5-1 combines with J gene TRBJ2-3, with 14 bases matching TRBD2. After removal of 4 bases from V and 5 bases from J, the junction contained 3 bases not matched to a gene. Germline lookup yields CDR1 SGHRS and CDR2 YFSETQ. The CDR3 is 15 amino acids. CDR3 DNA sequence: TGCGCCAGCAGCCCAGGACTAGCGGGAGGAGATACGCAGTATTTT. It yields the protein CASSPGLAGGDTQYF. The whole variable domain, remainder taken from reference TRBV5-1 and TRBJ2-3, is KAGVTQTPRYLIKTRGQQVTLSCSPISGHRSVSWYQQTPGQGLQFLFEYFSETQRNKGNFPGRFSGRQFSNSRSEMNVSTLELGDSALYLCASSPGLAGGDTQYFGPGTRLTVL.

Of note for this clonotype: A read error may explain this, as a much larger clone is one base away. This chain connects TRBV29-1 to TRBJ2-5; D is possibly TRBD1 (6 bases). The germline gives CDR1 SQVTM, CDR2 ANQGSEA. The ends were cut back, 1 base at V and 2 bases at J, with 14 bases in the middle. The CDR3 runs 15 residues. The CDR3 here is CSVEVRLRGQETQYF. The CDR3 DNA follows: TGCAGCGTTGAAGTTCGTTTAAGGGGGCAAGAGACCCAGTACTTC.

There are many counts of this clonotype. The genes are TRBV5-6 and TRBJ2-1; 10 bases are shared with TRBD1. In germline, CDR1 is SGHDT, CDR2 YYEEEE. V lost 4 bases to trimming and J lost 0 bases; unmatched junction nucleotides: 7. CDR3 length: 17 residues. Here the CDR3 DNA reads TGTGCCAGCAGCCCCTATCGACAGGGGGCCTCCTACAATGAGCAGTTCTTC. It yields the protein CASSPYRQGASYNEQFF.

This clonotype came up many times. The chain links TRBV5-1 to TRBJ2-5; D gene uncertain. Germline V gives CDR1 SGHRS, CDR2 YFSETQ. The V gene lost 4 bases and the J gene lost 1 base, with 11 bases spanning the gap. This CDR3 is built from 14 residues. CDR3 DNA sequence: TGCGCCAGCAGCCCCCAGTGGGTCCAAGAGACCCAGTACTTC. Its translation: CASSPQWVQETQYF.

The CDR3 nucleotides are TGCAGCGTTAGGGACAGTCAAGCCAAAAACATTCAGTACTTC. Translating it yields CSVRDSQAKNIQYF. This chain connects TRBV29-1 to TRBJ2-4, with 7 bases fitting TRBD1. This CDR3 comprises 14 residues. V lost 5 bases to trimming and J lost 0 bases; unmatched junction nucleotides: 4. Germline V lookup: CDR1 SQVTM, CDR2 ANQGSEA.

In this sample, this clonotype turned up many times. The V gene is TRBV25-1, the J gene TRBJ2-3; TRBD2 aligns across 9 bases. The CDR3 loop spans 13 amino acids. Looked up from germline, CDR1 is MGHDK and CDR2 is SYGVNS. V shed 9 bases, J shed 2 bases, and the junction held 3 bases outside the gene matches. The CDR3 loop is CASSSGNTDTQYF. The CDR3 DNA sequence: TGTGCCAGTTCTAGCGGGAACACAGATACGCAGTATTTT.

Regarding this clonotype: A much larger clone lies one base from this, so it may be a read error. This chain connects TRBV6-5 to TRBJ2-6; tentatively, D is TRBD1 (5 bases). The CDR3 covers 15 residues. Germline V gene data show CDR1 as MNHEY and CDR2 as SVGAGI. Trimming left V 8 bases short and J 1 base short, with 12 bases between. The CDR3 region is CASGPQGSGANVLTF. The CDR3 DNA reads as TGTGCCAGCGGACCCCAGGGTTCTGGGGCCAACGTCCTGACTTTC.

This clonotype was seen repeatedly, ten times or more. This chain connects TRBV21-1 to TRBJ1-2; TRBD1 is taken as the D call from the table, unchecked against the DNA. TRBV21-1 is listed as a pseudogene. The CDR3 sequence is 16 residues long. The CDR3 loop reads CASSKDRQGANYGYTF. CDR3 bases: TGTGCCAGCAGCAAGGACAGACAAGGGGCTAACTATGGCTACACCTTC.

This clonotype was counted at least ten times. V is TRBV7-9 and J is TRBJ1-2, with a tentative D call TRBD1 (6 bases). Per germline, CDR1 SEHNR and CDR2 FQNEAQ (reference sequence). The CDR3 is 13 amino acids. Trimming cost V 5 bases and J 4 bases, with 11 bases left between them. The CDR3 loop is CASSHGTSYGYTF. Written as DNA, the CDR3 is TGTGCCAGCAGCCACGGGACAAGCTATGGCTACACCTTC.

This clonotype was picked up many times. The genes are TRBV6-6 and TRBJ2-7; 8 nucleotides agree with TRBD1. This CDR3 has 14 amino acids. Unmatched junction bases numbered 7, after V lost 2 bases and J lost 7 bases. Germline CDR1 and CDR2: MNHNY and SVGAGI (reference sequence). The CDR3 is CASSYSQGAGEQYF. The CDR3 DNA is TGTGCCAGCAGTTACAGCCAGGGGGCTGGTGAGCAGTACTTC.

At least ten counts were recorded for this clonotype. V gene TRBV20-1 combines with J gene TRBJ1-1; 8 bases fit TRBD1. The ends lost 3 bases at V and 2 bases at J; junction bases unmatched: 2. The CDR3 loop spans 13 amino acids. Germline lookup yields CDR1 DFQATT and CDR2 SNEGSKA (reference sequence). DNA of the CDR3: TGCAGTGCTAGGGCAGGGGGCAACACTGAAGCTTTCTTT. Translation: CSARAGGNTEAFF.

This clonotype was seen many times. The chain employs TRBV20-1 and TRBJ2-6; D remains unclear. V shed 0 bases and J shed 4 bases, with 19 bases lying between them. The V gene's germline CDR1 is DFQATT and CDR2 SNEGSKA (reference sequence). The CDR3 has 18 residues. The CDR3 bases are TGCAGTGCTAGAGATAGTGGCCAGCCCGACGGGGGGGCCAACGTCCTGACTTTC. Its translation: CSARDSGQPDGGANVLTF.

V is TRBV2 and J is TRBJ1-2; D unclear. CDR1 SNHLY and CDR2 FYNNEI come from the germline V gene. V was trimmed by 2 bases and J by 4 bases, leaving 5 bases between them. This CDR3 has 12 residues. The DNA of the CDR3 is TGTGCCAGCAGTGAATCAGCCTATGGCTACACCTTC. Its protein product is CASSESAYGYTF.

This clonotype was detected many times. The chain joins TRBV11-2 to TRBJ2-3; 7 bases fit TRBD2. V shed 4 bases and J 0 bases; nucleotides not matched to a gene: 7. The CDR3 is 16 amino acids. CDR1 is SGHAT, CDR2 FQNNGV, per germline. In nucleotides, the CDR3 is TGTGCCAGCAGCTCCCGTGAGCGGGGAAGCACAGATACGCAGTATTTT. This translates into CASSSRERGSTDTQYF.